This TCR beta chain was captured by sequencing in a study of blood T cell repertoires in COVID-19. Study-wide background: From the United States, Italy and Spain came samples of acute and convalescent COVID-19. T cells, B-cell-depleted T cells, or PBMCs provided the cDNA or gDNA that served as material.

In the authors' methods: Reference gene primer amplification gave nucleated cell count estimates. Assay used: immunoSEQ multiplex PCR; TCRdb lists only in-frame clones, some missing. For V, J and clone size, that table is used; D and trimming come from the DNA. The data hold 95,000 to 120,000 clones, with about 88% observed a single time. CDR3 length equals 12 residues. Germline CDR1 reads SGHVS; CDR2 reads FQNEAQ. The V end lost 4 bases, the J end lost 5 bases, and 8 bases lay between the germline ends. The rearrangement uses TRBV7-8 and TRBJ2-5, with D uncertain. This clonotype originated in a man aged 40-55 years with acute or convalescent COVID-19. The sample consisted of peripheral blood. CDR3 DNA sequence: TGTGCCAGCAGCTCCCCGTATGAGACCCAGTACTTC. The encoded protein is CASSSPYETQYF. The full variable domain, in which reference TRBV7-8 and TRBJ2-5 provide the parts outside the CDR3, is GAGVSQSPRYKVAKRGQDVALRCDPISGHVSLFWYQQALGQGPEFLTYFQNEAQLDKSGLPSDRFFAERPEGSVSTLKIQRTQQEDSAVYLCASSSPYETQYFGPGTRLLVL.